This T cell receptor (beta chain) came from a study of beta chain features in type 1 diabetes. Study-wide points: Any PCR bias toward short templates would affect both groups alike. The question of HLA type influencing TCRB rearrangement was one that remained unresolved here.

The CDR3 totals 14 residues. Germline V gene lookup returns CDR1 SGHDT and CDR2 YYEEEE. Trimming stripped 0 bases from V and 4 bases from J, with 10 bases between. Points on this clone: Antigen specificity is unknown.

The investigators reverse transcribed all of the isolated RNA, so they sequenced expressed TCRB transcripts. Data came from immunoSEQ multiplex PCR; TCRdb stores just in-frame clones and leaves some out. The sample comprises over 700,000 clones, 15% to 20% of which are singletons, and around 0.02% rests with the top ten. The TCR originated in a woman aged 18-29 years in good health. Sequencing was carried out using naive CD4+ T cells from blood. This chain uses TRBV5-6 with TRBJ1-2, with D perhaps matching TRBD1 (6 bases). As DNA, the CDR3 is TGTGCCAGCAGCTTGGACTTGGACAGCTATGGCTACACCTTC. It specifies CASSLDLDSYGYTF.